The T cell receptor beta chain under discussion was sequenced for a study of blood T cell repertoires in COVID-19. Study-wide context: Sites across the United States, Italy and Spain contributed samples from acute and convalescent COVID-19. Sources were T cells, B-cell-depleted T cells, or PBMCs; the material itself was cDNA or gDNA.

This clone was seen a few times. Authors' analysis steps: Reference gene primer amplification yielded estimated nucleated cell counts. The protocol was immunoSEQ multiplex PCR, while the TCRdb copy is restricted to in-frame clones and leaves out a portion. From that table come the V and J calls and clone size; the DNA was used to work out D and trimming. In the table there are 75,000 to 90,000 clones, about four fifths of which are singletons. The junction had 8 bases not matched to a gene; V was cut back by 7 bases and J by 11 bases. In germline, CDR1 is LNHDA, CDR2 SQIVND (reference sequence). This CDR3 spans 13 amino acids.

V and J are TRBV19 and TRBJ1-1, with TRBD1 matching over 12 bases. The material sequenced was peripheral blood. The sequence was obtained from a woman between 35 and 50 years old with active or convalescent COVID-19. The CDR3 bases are TGTGCCAGTACCATCCGGGACAGGGGGCAGGCTTTCTTT. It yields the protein CASTIRDRGQAFF.